These T cell receptor beta chains were read from a single sample in a study of blood T cell repertoires in COVID-19. Measured with immunoSEQ multiplex PCR; TCRdb has only the in-frame clones, and not every one. This table holds roughly 190,000 clones, 84% found once. The sample consisted of peripheral blood. These receptors were collected from a woman in her 70s with COVID-19, enrolled during active disease. CDR3s leave out the opening cysteine and the closing phenylalanine or tryptophan.

>TRBJ2-5|TRBV5-4
ASSPSAGGQETQY
>TRBJ2-5|TRBV5-1
ASTPDNQETQY
>TRBJ2-3|TRBV19
ASTRDRTPTDTQY
>TRBJ2-1|TRBV29-1
SVSTGLASGEQF
>TRBJ1-5|TRBV15
ATLDSGAQPQH
>TRBJ1-2|TRBV5-8
ASSLERVWRGYT
>TRBJ2-2|TRBV19
ASSIARGTGELF
>TRBJ1-3|TRBV6-6
ASRGVLRNTVY
>TRBJ1-6|TRBV28
ATMRDRPSSPLH
>TRBJ2-1|TRBV13
ASSAGTSFNEQF
>TRBJ2-7|TRBV3-1/TRBV3-2
ASSHRSPYEQY
>TRBJ1-6|TRBV6-5
ASRLSSYNSPLH
>TRBJ1-5|TRBV7-8
ASTKGRVVGQPQH
>TRBJ1-2|TRBV15
ATSRVGEGGGYT
>TRBJ1-4|TRBV7-9
ASTTAFGEKLF
>TRBJ2-7|TRBV12-3/TRBV12-4
ASVSSSYEQY
>TRBJ2-5|TRBV11-2
ASSLLRGANQETQY
>TRBJ2-3|TRBV11-3
ASSSGQGITDTQY
>TRBJ1-6|TRBV19
ASSSPGQWNSPLH
>TRBJ1-2|TRBV4-2
ASYRAGYGYT
>TRBJ2-1|TRBV6-4
ASRIVREQF
>TRBJ2-2|TRBV4-1
ASSQRTVRLNTGELF
>TRBJ2-1|TRBV27
ASSARTGINEQF
>TRBJ1-2|TRBV20-1
SANRGLGYT
>TRBJ1-2|TRBV27
ASSKILGQGVSGYT
>TRBJ1-1|TRBV28
ASSFPSTGGRSKAF
>TRBJ2-2|TRBV29-1
SAGQLNTGELF
>TRBJ1-2|TRBV2
ASSEGLREGDTPILGYT
>TRBJ2-5|TRBV11-1
ASSLQETSDQETQY
>TRBJ2-1|TRBV12-3/TRBV12-4
ASSSTLEQF
>TRBJ2-1|TRBV2
ASSGREDNEQF
>TRBJ1-1|TRBV15
ATSRDGMNTEAF
>TRBJ1-6|TRBV4-2
ASSQDRANSPLH
>TRBJ2-2|TRBV14
ASSQNRGTGELF
>TRBJ2-3|TRBV28
ASSTQWDTQY
>TRBJ2-2|TRBV7-2
ASSLKGYTGELF
>TRBJ2-5|TRBV2
ASSRVVGETQY
>TRBJ2-1|TRBV5-1
ASSGPGTSGNEQF